One sample yielded the 2 T cell receptor beta chains listed below, sequenced in a study of T cell changes during pregnancy in multiple sclerosis. Sequencing was performed with immunoSEQ multiplex PCR; in TCRdb, only in-frame clones are kept and a portion is missing. The sample lists roughly 38,000 clones, 88% occurring once. The sequencing here drew on CD4+ T cells from peripheral blood mononuclear cells, taken before pregnancy. These receptors came from a female donor with multiple sclerosis, enrolled in a pregnancy study.

This chain links TRBV6-5 with TRBJ2-1; D is possibly TRBD2 (5 bases). Between the trimmed V and J ends, which lost 6 bases and 3 bases, there was a span of 15 bases. This CDR3 is built from 15 residues. CDR1 and CDR2 from the germline V gene are MNHEY and SVGAGI. The CDR3 region is CASRASTLDYNEQFF. DNA for the CDR3: TGTGCCAGCAGAGCTAGCACACTTGACTACAATGAGCAGTTCTTC.

The CDR3 loop reads CASSLSGAGANVLTF. The CDR3 DNA is TGTGCCAGCAGTTTATCAGGGGCTGGGGCCAACGTCCTGACTTTC. This chain links TRBV28 with TRBJ2-6; a possible D gene is TRBD1 (6 bases). Trimming took 1 base from V and 2 from J, leaving 6 bases between them. CDR3 length: 15 residues. Per germline, CDR1 MDHEN and CDR2 SYDVKM.